The rows below give T cell receptor beta chains drawn from one sample of a study of molecular identifiers for immune sequencing clone quantification. TCRdb redid the calling of the PCR reads with MiXCR, one entry per CDR3 protein. The data hold about 100,000 distinct CDR3 sequences, with roughly a third observed a single time. Sample: naive CD8+ T cells from blood, with Jurkat cell RNA spiked in. The receptors here all came from a human donor in good health. Some libraries in this study had Jurkat cell RNA spiked in. Both conserved end residues are part of each CDR3. The D gene is left open where the match is weak. Only some rows state a clone size, as once, few, many or a class for expanded clones.

CDR3nt	CDR3aa	abundance	v_gene	j_gene	d_gene
TGTGCCAGCACCCAGGACGACAGCTCCTACAATGAGCAGTTCTTC	CASTQDDSSYNEQFF	few	TRBV6-6	TRBJ2-1	.
TGTGCCAGCAGCCAAGTCCCTAGCTCCCCTGAGCAGTTCTTC	CASSQVPSSPEQFF	many	TRBV4-2	TRBJ2-1	.
TGCGCCAGCAGCTTGGCGGGACAGGACCTCAACACAGATACGCAGTATTTT	CASSLAGQDLNTDTQYF	many	TRBV5-1	TRBJ2-3	TRBD1
TGTGCCAGCAGTTTGCAGAACCCTTTCACCGGGGAGCTGTTTTTT	CASSLQNPFTGELFF	.	TRBV28	TRBJ2-2	.
TGTGCCAGCAGCTCGGGACTGGGCTCCTACGAGCAGTACTTC	CASSSGLGSYEQYF	many	TRBV5-3	TRBJ2-7	.
TGTGCCAGCAGTGATAGCGGGGGGTACAATGAGCAGTTCTTC	CASSDSGGYNEQFF	.	TRBV25-1	TRBJ2-1	TRBD2
TGTGCCAGCAGCTTCGGGCCGAAACAAGAGCCCCAGTACTTC	CASSFGPKQEPQYF	.	TRBV11-2	TRBJ2-5	.
TGCAGCGTTGAAGACCGACTCTCCTACGAGCAGTACTTC	CSVEDRLSYEQYF	many	TRBV29-1	TRBJ2-7	.
TGTGCCAGCAGCTTAGAGGGGGCGGATACGCAGTATTTT	CASSLEGADTQYF	few	TRBV13	TRBJ2-3	TRBD1
TGTGTCAGCAGCCCCCAAGCGGGAGGGCCCACAGATACGCAGTATTTT	CVSSPQAGGPTDTQYF	few	TRBV13	TRBJ2-3	TRBD2
TGTGCCAGCAGCCTGGGTGGCCATGAGCAGTTCTTC	CASSLGGHEQFF	few	TRBV28	TRBJ2-1	.
TGTGCCACCAGTGAATTAGGACGGATCTACACCTTC	CATSELGRIYTF	.	TRBV24-1	TRBJ1-2	.
TGTGCCACCAGCAGAGGGACTGCCATTCAGTACTTC	CATSRGTAIQYF	few	TRBV15	TRBJ2-4	.
TGTGCCAGCAGTCAGAGGTCCAATGAGCAGTTCTTC	CASSQRSNEQFF	.	TRBV27	TRBJ2-1	.
TGTGCCAGCAGGCGACAGATCTATGGCTACACCTTC	CASRRQIYGYTF	few	TRBV12-3/TRBV12-4	TRBJ1-2	.
TGTGCCAGCAGCTTCTGGGGCGTAAATCAGCCCCTGCATTTT	CASSFWGVNQPLHF	.	TRBV5-6	TRBJ1-5	.
TGCAGTGCTAGCATCCCGCCCGGGACATCCCCGTTCTTC	CSASIPPGTSPFF	few	TRBV20-1	TRBJ2-1	.
TGTGCCAGCAGTTTTCCTTCCTCCTACGAGCAGTACTTC	CASSFPSSYEQYF	.	TRBV28	TRBJ2-7	.
TGTGCCAGCAGCGCCTCCGGGACAGGGCAAGAGACCCAGTACTTC	CASSASGTGQETQYF	.	TRBV9	TRBJ2-5	TRBD1
TGCAGCGTTGTGGGACTGTCCTACGAGCAGTACTTC	CSVVGLSYEQYF	.	TRBV29-1	TRBJ2-7	.
TGTGCCAGCTCAAAAGGGGCTTTGGGTGAAAAACTGTTTTTT	CASSKGALGEKLFF	.	TRBV25-1	TRBJ1-4	.
TGTGCCAGCATACAGACAGGGGTTTGGGATGAGCAGTTCTTC	CASIQTGVWDEQFF	many	TRBV6-6	TRBJ2-1	TRBD1